Sequencing of this T cell receptor beta chain was carried out in a study of PD-1 blockade in classical Hodgkin lymphoma. Each patient's relapse followed autologous stem cell transplantation, and brentuximab vedotin exposure varied. Per germline, CDR1 SGHVS and CDR2 FQNEAQ. The CDR3 length is 13 residues. The trim removed 4 bases at V and 7 bases at J, leaving 7 bases unmatched. The repertoire was sequenced with immunoSEQ multiplex PCR; TCRdb's copy has only in-frame clones and lacks some. The sample has approximately 37,000 clones; about 77% are singletons. The material sequenced was peripheral blood mononuclear cells (PBMCs), taken at baseline. This rearrangement joins TRBV7-8 to TRBJ2-7, with 7 bases that match TRBD2. The clonotype was recovered from a human donor with classical Hodgkin lymphoma. The CDR3 sequence: CASSSWTSGEQYF. The CDR3 nucleotides are TGTGCCAGCAGCTCCTGGACTAGTGGTGAGCAGTACTTC.